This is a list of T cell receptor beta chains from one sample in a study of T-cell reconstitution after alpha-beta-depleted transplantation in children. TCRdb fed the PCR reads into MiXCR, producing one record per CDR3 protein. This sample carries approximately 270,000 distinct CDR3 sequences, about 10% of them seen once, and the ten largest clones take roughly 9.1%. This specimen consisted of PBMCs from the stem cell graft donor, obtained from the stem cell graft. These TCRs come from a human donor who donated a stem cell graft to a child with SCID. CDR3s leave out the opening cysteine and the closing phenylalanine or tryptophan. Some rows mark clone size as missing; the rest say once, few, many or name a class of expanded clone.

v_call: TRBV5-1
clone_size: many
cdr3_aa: ASGGSTGTSGGHEQY

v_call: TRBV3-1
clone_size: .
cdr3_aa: ASSQEILAGYEQY

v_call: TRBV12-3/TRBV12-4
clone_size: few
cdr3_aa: ASSHRVGNTEAF

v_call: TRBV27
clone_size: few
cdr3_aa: ASSLGLAGGLYTGELF

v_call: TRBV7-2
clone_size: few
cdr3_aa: ASSVGVAGGNEQY

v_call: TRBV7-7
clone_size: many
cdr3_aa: ASSVDRNTGELF

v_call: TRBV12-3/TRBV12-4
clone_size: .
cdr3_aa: ASRGLAGVDEQF

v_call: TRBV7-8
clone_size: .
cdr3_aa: ASSLASSGSYEQY

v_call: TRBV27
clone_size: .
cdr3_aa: ASSTSGFSYNEQF

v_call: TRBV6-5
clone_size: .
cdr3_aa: ASSYTVLQETQY

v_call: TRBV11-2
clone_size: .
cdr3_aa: ASSFIGEEETQY

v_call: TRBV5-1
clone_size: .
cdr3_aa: ASSLRPSGGSSTDTQY

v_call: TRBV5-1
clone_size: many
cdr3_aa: ASSLLDYPEENEQF

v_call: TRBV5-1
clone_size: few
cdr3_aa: ASSLVSATYEQY

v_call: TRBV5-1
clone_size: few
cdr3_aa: ASSPSQPGGRTDTQY

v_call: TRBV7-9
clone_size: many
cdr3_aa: ASRWGDTNYGYT

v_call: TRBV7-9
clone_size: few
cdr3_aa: ASSRNRGLNTEAF

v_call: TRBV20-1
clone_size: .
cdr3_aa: CARDRWTEVGTDTQY

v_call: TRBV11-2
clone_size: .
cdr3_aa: ASSLGRGVDEQF

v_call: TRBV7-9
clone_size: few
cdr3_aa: ASSPDRANQPQH

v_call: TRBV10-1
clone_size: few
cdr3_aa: ASSEPGQAADTF

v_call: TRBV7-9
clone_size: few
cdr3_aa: ASSLWANGDQPQH

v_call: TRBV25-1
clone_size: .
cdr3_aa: ASSADREQYSGANVLT

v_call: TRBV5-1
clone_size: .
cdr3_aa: ASSGGVSTDTQY

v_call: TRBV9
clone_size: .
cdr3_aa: ASKDRATGLVT

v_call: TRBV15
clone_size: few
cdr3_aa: ATSRDPGGAYEQY

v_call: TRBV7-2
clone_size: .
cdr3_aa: ASSVTGANEKLF

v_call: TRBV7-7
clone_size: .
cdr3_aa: ASSPQTGTGKEGELF

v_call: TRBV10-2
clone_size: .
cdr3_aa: ASSDMTSGSYEQY

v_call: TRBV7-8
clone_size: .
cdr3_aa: ASRKLAGANNEQF

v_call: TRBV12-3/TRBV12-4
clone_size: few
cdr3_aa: ASSLDRGWSEKLF

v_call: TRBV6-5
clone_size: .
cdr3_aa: ASSYLRVTEAF

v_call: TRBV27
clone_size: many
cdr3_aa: ASSYQGRYGYT

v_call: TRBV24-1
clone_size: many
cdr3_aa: ATSDLRGAGGRGYT

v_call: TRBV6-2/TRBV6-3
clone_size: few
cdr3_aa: ASSPDRGEAF

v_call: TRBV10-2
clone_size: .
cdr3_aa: ASRGPGGNSPLH

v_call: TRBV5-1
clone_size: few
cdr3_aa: ASSSGLAAASSSYNEQF

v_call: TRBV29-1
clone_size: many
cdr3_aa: SVGTGGYNEQF

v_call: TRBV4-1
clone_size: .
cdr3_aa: ASSRTSAADTQY

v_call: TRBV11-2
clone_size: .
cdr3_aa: ASSYRQGRGTEAF

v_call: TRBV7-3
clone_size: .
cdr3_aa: ASSFNGRSHEQY